This T cell receptor (beta chain) appears in the sequencing data of a study of response to subunit inactivated influenza vaccine (dated by TCRdb to the late 2010s). About the investigation overall: To follow how T cells responded to a trivalent subunit inactivated influenza vaccine, the researchers relied on deep quantitative profiling of the T cell receptor repertoire.

The library was prepared using RT-PCR. Sequencing used an Illumina HiSeq 2500. The raw public data were reprocessed by TCRdb itself: fastp quality trimming at Q25, MiXCR clonotype calling, in-frame beta chains only. One record per CDR3 amino acid sequence lists the most common genes and DNA. Within this sample are around 530,000 distinct CDR3 sequences, with approximately 15% of them counted one time only. The ten largest account for around 3% of the sample. This clonotype came up a few times. Its antigen is unknown. Nothing much larger sits one base from this clone, and base qualities are not available. Clipping removes 5 bases from V and 3 bases from J, with 6 as the unmatched junction base count. CDR1 is given as MNHEY and CDR2 as SVGEGT, both from the germline V gene. The CDR3 has 15 amino acids, counting the end cysteine and phenylalanine. This entry keeps only the CDR3 DNA: 45 bases, framed from base 1.

The research as a whole found: The authors suggested that each seasonal influenza vaccination may recruit only a limited number of new T cells.

The sequence came from a man between 50 and 70 years old who received an inactivated influenza vaccine. Donor details come from another sample of the same person, matched by shared clones. The sequenced sample was CD4+ T cells sorted from PBMCs, obtained less than 30 months after vaccination. Here the chain combines TRBV6-2 or TRBV6-3 and TRBJ2-5; TRBD2 lines up with 10 middle nucleotides. The CDR3 region: CASSRILAGEETQYF. At the DNA level, the sequence is TGTGCCAGCAGTAGAATTCTAGCGGGGGAAGAGACCCAGTACTTC.